Included here is one T cell receptor beta chain sequence, with context. The antigen is unknown. It was 5'RACE with constant-segment primers that produced the TCR alpha and TCR beta cDNA libraries, which carried sample barcodes and UMIs. Each CDR3 protein gets one entry after TCRdb re-called the 5' RACE reads with MiXCR. The sample has under 650,000 distinct CDR3 sequences, 18% seen once. Trimming shortened V by 1 base and J by 3 bases, and 7 bases separated the two germline ends. The CDR3 consists of 13 residues. Germline CDR1 and CDR2: LGHDT and YNNKEL (reference sequence). The data are from a study of T-cell memory formation after mild COVID-19. General study results and limits: Pre-infection memory harbored some responding clones, suggesting cross-reactive memory joined. The study found balanced CD4/CD8 in clones contracting day 15 to 85 and a CD4+ lean in later expanders. Chiefly within CM and EM were the contracting CD4+ clones; CD8+ ones were within EMRA.

The sequenced material came from PBMCs or a T cell subset sorted from them (not recorded which). The chain employs TRBV3-1 and TRBJ2-7; D not certain. This TCR was recovered from an adult woman who had mild COVID-19 (a few samples of this study predate the infection). Cell type and time point are not known. CDR3 bases: TGTGCCAGCAGCCAAGCTGCGTACTACGAGCAGTACTTC. Translating gives CASSQAAYYEQYF.